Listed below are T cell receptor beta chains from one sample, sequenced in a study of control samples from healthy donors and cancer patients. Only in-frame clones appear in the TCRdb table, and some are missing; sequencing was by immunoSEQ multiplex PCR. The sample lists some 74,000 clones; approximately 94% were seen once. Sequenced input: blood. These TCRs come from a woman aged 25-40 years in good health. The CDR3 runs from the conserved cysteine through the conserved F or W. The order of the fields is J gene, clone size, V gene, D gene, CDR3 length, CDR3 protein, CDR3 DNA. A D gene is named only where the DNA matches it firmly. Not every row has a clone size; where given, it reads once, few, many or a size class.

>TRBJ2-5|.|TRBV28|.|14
CASKLGLPQETQYF
TGTGCCAGCAAATTAGGGCTACCTCAAGAGACCCAGTACTTC
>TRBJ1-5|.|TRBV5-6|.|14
CASSLRGSNQPQHF
TGTGCCAGCAGCTTGCGGGGTAGCAATCAGCCCCAGCATTTT
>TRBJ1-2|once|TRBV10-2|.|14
CASRPDRGNSGYTF
TGCGCCAGCAGACCGGACAGAGGCAATAGTGGCTACACCTTC
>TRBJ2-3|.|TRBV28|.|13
CASSFSQTDTQYF
TGTGCCAGCAGTTTTAGCCAGACAGATACGCAGTATTTT
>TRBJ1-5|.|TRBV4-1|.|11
CASSPNEPQHF
TGCGCCAGCAGTCCGAACGAGCCCCAGCATTTT
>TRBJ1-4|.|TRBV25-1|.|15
CASSDTRVSNEKLFF
TGTGCCAGCAGTGATACCAGGGTATCTAATGAAAAACTGTTTTTT
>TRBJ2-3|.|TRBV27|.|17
CASSPRLLGQRTDTQYF
TGTGCCAGCAGCCCCCGACTCCTGGGACAAAGGACAGATACGCAGTATTTT
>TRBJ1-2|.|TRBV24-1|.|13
CAPPGGGLRGYTF
TGTGCCCCCCCCGGCGGTGGCTTAAGGGGCTACACCTTC
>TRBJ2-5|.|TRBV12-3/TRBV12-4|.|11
CASSSRETQYF
TGTGCCAGCAGTTCCAGGGAGACCCAGTACTTC
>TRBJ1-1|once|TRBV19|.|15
CASSIGFGMNTEAFF
TGTGCCAGTAGTATCGGTTTCGGGATGAACACTGAAGCTTTCTTT
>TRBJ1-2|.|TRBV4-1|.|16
CASSPGQSIPLYGYTF
TGCGCCAGCAGCCCTGGACAGTCCATACCCCTCTATGGCTACACCTTC
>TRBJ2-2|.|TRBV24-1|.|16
CATSNPSRGGTGELFF
TGTGCCACCAGTAATCCTTCCAGGGGTGGCACCGGGGAGCTGTTTTTT
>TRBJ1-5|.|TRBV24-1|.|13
CATRGGPNQPQHF
TGTGCCACTAGGGGAGGACCTAATCAGCCCCAGCATTTT
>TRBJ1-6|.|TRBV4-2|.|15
CASSQGQADNSPLHF
TGTGCCAGCAGCCAAGGACAGGCGGATAATTCACCCCTCCACTTT
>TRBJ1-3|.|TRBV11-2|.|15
CASRSGTHSGNTIYF
TGTGCCAGCAGGTCCGGGACGCACTCTGGAAACACCATATATTTT
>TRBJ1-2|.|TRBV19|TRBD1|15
CASSDRGEGDYGYTF
TGTGCCAGTAGTGACAGGGGCGAGGGAGACTATGGCTACACCTTC
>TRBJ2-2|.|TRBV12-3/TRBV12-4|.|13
CASDGLPTGELFF
TGTGCCAGCGATGGTTTGCCCACCGGGGAGCTGTTTTTT
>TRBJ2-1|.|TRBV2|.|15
CASVWTERTYNEQFF
TGTGCCAGCGTTTGGACGGAGCGTACTTACAATGAGCAGTTCTTC
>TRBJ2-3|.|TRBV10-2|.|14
CASSVRYHTDTQYF
TGCGCCAGCAGTGTCCGGTACCACACAGATACGCAGTATTTT
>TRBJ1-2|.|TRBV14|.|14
CASSQAGQRYGYTF
TGTGCCAGCAGCCAGGCTGGACAGAGATATGGCTACACCTTC
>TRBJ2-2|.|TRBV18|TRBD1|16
CASSPSAGQGPGELFF
TGTGCCAGCTCACCATCGGCGGGACAGGGGCCCGGGGAGCTGTTTTTT
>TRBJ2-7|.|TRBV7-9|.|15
CASSLEGTSSYEQYF
TGTGCCAGCAGCTTAGAGGGCACTAGCTCCTACGAGCAGTACTTC
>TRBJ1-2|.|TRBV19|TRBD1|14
CASIDRVRDYGYTF
TGTGCCAGTATCGACAGGGTACGGGACTATGGCTACACCTTC
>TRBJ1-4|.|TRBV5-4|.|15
CASSSGTEPNEKLFF
TGTGCCAGCAGCAGCGGGACGGAGCCTAATGAAAAACTGTTTTTT
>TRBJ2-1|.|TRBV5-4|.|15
CASSLRQGGSNEQFF
TGTGCCAGCAGCTTGCGGCAGGGGGGGTCCAATGAGCAGTTCTTC
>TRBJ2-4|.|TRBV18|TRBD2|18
CASSPILAGGLIGNIQYF
TGTGCCAGCTCCCCTATTCTAGCGGGGGGGTTAATCGGAAACATTCAGTACTTC
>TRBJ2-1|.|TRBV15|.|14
CATSRLEDPNEQFF
TGTGCCACCAGCAGATTGGAAGACCCCAATGAGCAGTTCTTC
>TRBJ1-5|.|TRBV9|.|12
CASSVGRGPQHF
TGTGCCAGCAGCGTAGGAAGGGGGCCCCAGCATTTT
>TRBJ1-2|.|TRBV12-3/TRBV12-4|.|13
CASRSTGFDGYTF
TGTGCCAGCAGAAGTACAGGGTTTGATGGCTACACCTTC
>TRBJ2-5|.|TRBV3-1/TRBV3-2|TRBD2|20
CASSQDRWGLTSGGQETQYF
TGTGCCAGCAGCCAAGATCGATGGGGCTTGACTAGCGGGGGGCAAGAGACCCAGTACTTC